These 13 T cell receptor beta chains share one sample of origin, sequenced in a study of T-cell reconstitution after alpha-beta-depleted transplantation in children. Unique molecular identifiers featured in how the TCRbeta library was prepared. TCRdb re-analysed the PCR reads in MiXCR, keeping a single row per CDR3 protein. Among about 580,000 distinct CDR3 sequences listed, 23% were seen once. The sample consisted of PBMCs, mostly from graft donor cells, taken 360 days after TCRalphabeta/CD19-depleted stem cell transplant. The receptors here all came from a boy under two years old who had a stem cell transplant for acute myeloid leukemia, so the T cells may come from the graft donor.

This clonotype was seen a handful of times. This chain links TRBV12-3 or TRBV12-4 with TRBJ2-7; tentative D call: TRBD1 (7 bases). Between the trimmed V and J ends, which lost 7 bases and 3 bases, there was a span of 10 bases. The CDR3 sequence is 12 residues long. The CDR3 reads CASTQGGYEQYF. The CDR3 DNA sequence: TGTGCCAGCACCCAGGGGGGCTACGAGCAGTACTTC.

The chain joins TRBV29-1 to TRBJ2-2; 11 bases agree with TRBD2. Trimming removed 7 bases from V and 7 bases from J; junction bases left unmatched: 11. This CDR3 region has 15 residues. Germline CDR1 and CDR2: SQVTM and ANQGSEA. The DNA for the CDR3 is TGCAGCGCACATCTAGCGGGGGGCCCGCTCGGGGAGCTGTTTTTT. This encodes CSAHLAGGPLGELFF.

This clonotype came up a few times. The chain has TRBV20-1 and TRBJ2-1; 13 positions agree with TRBD2. V lost 2 bases to trimming and J lost 9 bases; unmatched junction nucleotides: 10. The CDR3 extends over 16 amino acids. CDR1 and CDR2 from the germline V gene are DFQATT and SNEGSKA (reference sequence). The CDR3 sequence is CSARSFGLAGAGEQFF. CDR3 DNA sequence: TGCAGTGCTAGATCCTTTGGACTAGCGGGGGCAGGTGAGCAGTTCTTC.

The J gene is TRBJ1-1, the V gene TRBV5-1, with 9 positions matching TRBD1. J lost 6 bases, V lost 8 bases, and 17 bases had no gene match. Per germline, CDR1 SGHRS and CDR2 YFSETQ. The CDR3 runs to 16 residues. The CDR3 nucleotides read TGCGCCAGTTCTTCCGGGACAGGGTCGTCTGAGGCTGAAGCTTTCTTT. As protein: CASSSGTGSSEAEAFF. Supplemented by reference TRBV5-1 and TRBJ1-1, the full variable domain reads KAGVTQTPRYLIKTRGQQVTLSCSPISGHRSVSWYQQTPGQGLQFLFEYFSETQRNKGNFPGRFSGRQFSNSRSEMNVSTLELGDSALYLCASSSGTGSSEAEAFFGQGTRLTVV.

V is TRBV12-3 or TRBV12-4 and J is TRBJ1-1, with a weak D call TRBD1 (6 bases). Trimming took 5 bases from V and 11 from J, leaving 21 bases between them. This CDR3 has 14 amino acids. CDR3 DNA sequence: TGTGCCAGCAGTCCGACAGGTCTGGGGTTGGGGGCTTTCTTT. It translates to CASSPTGLGLGAFF.

This clonotype has only a few counts. The chain joins TRBV7-2 to TRBJ1-4, with 8 positions matching TRBD1. This CDR3 is built from 18 residues. Germline V gene data show CDR1 as SGHTA and CDR2 as FQGNSA. Trimming took 1 base from V and 5 from J; bases not matched to a gene: 12. Written as DNA, the CDR3 is TGTGCCAGCAGCTTAGGCTGGGGGACAGGCCTCAGCAATGAAAAACTGTTTTTT. Residues: CASSLGWGTGLSNEKLFF.

This clonotype was observed many times. The rearrangement links TRBV20-1 to TRBJ2-1; D tentatively reads TRBD1 or TRBD2 (6 bases each). The CDR3 is 14 amino acids. V was shortened by 6 bases and J by 6 bases, with 18 bases between the two germline ends. The germline V gene encodes CDR1 DFQATT and CDR2 SNEGSKA (reference sequence). The CDR3 DNA reads as TGCAGTGCGACCGGGGGTACACAGGGCAATGAGCAGTTCTTC. It encodes CSATGGTQGNEQFF.

This clonotype was seen many times. The chain couples TRBV21-1 to TRBJ1-3; TRBD1, as called in the table, went unchecked against the DNA. TRBV21-1 is an annotated pseudogene. CDR3 size: 15 residues. CDR3 amino acids: CASSRIDRAGNTIYF. The CDR3 region has the DNA TGTGCCAGCAGCAGGATAGACAGGGCGGGTAACACCATATATTTT.

This clonotype was seen only a few times. V gene TRBV2 combines with J gene TRBJ2-1; D gene uncertain. This CDR3 region has 13 residues. Trimming stripped 6 bases from V and 5 bases from J, with 11 bases between. CDR1 SNHLY and CDR2 FYNNEI come from the germline V gene. DNA for the CDR3: TGTGCCAGCAGGGGCCGCTTACACAATGAGCAGTTCTTC. Translation gives CASRGRLHNEQFF.

In its sample, this clonotype was seen many times. V usage is TRBV6-5 and J usage is TRBJ1-4; a weak D match, TRBD1 (5 bases). The CDR3 is 14 amino acids. With 2 bases removed from V and 7 bases from J, the gap between germline ends came to 11 bases. Germline V lookup: CDR1 MNHEY, CDR2 SVGAGI. The CDR3 sequence: CASSYEGFGEKLFF. The CDR3 coding sequence is TGTGCCAGCAGTTACGAGGGGTTCGGTGAAAAACTGTTTTTT.

This clonotype was detected ten times or more. The CDR3 nucleotides are TGCGCCAGCAGCCCCCGCGGAGGGGCCGACACTGAAGCTTTCTTT. Translation: CASSPRGGADTEAFF. The V and J genes are TRBV4-3 and TRBJ1-1; D is possibly TRBD1 (5 bases). With 4 bases removed from V and 3 bases from J, the gap between germline ends came to 15 bases. The CDR3 totals 15 residues. The germline gives CDR1 LGHNA, CDR2 YSLEER.

The chain employs TRBV5-1 and TRBJ2-7; 7 bases are shared with TRBD1. V gave up 4 bases and J gave up 3 bases; unmatched junction bases: 7. The germline gives CDR1 SGHRS, CDR2 YFSETQ. The CDR3 consists of 14 residues. CDR3 protein: CASSIGQEFYEQYF. The CDR3, as DNA: TGCGCCAGCAGCATTGGACAGGAGTTCTACGAGCAGTACTTC.

The chain joins TRBV25-1 to TRBJ2-7; D remains ambiguous. The germline V and J ends were trimmed by 3 bases and 4 bases, with 13 bases remaining between them. CDR3 length: 14 amino acids. Germline loops: CDR1 MGHDK, CDR2 SYGVNS. CDR3 coding DNA: TGTGCCAGCAGTGATCAGACTCCTCCATACGAGCAGTACTTC. Translated: CASSDQTPPYEQYF.